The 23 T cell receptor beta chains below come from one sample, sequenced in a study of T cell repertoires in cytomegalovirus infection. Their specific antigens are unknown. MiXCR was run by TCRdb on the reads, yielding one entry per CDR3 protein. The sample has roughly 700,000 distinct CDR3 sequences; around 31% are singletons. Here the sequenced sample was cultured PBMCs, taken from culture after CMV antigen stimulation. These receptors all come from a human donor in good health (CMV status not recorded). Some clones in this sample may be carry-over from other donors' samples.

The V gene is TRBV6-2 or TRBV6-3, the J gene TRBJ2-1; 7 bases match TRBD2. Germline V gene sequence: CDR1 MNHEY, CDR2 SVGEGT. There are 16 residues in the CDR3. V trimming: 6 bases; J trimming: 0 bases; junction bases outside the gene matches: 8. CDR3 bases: TGTGCCAGCAGCCAGTGGGGCGGGGGCTCCTACAATGAGCAGTTCTTC. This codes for CASSQWGGGSYNEQFF.

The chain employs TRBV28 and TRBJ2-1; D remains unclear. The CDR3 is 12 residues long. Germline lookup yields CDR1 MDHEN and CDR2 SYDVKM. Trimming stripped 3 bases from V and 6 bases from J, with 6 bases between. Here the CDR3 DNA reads TGTGCCAGCAGTTTCCGCCGCAATGAGCAGTTCTTC. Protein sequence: CASSFRRNEQFF.

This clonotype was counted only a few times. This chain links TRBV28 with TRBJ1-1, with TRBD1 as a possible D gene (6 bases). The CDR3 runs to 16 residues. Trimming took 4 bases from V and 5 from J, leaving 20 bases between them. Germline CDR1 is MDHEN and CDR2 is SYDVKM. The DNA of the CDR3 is TGTGCCAGCAGTTACGCCCCACAGGGACGTTGGACTGAAGCTTTCTTT. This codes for CASSYAPQGRWTEAFF.

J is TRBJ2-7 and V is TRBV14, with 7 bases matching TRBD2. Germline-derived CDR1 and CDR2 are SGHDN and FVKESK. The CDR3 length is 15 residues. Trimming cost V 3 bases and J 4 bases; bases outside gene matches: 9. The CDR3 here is CASSQGARERYEQYF. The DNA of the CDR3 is TGTGCCAGCAGCCAGGGCGCGCGGGAGAGGTACGAGCAGTACTTC. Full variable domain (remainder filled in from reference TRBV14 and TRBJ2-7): EAGVTQFPSHSVIEKGQTVTLRCDPISGHDNLYWYRRVMGKEIKFLLHFVKESKQDESGMPNNRFLAERTGGTYSTLKVQPAELEDSGVYFCASSQGARERYEQYFGPGTRLTVT.

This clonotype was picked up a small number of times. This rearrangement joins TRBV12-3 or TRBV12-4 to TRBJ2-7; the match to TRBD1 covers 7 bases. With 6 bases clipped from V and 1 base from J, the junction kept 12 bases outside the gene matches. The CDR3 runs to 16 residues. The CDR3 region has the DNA TGTGCCAGCAGCCGCTCCCCCGACAGGGTTTCCTACGAGCAGTACTTC. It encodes CASSRSPDRVSYEQYF.

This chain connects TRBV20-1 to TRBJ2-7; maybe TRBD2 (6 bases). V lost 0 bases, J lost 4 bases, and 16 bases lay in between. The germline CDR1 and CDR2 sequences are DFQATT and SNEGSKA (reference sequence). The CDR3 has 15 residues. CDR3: CSARDSRGNGYEQYF. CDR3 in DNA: TGCAGTGCTAGAGATTCCCGGGGGAACGGGTACGAGCAGTACTTC.

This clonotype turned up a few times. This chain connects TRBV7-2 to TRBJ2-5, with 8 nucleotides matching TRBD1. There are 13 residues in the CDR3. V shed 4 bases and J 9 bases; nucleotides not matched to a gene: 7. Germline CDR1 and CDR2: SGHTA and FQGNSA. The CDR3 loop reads CASSSDRERSQYF. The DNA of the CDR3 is TGTGCCAGCAGCTCGGACAGGGAGAGATCCCAGTACTTC. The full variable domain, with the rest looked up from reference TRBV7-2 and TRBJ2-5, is GAGVSQSPSNKVTEKGKDVELRCDPISGHTALYWYRQSLGQGLEFLIYFQGNSAPDKSGLPSDRFSAERTGGSVSTLTIQRTQQEDSAVYLCASSSDRERSQYFGPGTRLLVL.

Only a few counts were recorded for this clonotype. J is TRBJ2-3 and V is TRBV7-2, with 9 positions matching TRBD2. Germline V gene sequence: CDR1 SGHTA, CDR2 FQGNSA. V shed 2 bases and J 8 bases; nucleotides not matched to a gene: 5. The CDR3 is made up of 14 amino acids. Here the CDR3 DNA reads TGTGCCAGCAGCTTACCCGTAGCGGGGGTTACGCAGTATTTT. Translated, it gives CASSLPVAGVTQYF.

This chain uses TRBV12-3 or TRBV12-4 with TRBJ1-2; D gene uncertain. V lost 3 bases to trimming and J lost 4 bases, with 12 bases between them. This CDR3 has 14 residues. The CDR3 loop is CASSLRLSGYGYTF. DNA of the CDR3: TGTGCCAGCAGTTTGAGGTTAAGCGGCTATGGCTACACCTTC.

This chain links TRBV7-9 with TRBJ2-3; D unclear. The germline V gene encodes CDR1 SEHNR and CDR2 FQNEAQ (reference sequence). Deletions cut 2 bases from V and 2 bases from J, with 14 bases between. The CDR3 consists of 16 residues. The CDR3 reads CASSLPSTVLTDTQYF. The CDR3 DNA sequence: TGTGCCAGCAGCTTACCGAGCACCGTTCTCACAGATACGCAGTATTTT.

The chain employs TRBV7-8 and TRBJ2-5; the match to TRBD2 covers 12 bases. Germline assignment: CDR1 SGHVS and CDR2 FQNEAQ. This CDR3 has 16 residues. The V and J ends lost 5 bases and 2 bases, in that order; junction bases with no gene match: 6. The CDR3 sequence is CASSHLAGGIQETQYF. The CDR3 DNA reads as TGTGCCAGCAGCCACCTAGCGGGAGGGATACAAGAGACCCAGTACTTC.

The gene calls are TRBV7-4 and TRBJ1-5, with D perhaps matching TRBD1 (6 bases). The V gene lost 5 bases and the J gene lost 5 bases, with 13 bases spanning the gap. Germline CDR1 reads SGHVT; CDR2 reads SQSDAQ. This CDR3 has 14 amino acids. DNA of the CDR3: TGTGCCAGCAGCCCCGGGACACTCGATCAGCCCCAGCATTTT. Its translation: CASSPGTLDQPQHF.

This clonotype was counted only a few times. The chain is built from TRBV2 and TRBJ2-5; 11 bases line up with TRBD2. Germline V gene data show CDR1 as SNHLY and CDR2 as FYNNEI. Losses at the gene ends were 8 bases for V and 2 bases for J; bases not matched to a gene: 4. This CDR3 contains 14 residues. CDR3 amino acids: CASERLAGQETQYF. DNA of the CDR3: TGTGCCAGCGAAAGACTAGCGGGGCAAGAGACCCAGTACTTC.

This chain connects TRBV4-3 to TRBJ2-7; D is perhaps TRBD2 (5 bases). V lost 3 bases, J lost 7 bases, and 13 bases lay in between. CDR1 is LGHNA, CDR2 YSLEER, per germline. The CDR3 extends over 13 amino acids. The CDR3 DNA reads TGCGCCAGCAGCCACGGACTCTCAAGAGAGCAGTACTTC. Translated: CASSHGLSREQYF.

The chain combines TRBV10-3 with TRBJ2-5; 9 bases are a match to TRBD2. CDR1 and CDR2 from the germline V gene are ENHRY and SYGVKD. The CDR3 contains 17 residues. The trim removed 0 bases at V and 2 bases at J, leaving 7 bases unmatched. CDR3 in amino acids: CAISESAGGQQQETQYF. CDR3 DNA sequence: TGTGCCATCAGTGAGTCCGCGGGGGGGCAACAACAAGAGACCCAGTACTTC.

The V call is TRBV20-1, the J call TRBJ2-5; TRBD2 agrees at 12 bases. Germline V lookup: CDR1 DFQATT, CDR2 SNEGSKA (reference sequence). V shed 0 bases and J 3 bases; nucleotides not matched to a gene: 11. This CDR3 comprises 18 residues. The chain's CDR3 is CSARDLLPSGRAEETQYF. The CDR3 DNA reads TGCAGTGCTAGAGATCTCCTCCCTAGCGGGAGGGCCGAAGAGACCCAGTACTTC.

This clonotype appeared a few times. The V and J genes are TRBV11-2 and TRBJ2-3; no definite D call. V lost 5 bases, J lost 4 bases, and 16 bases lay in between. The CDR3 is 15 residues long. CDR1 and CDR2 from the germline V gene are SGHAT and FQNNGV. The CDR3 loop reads CASSLGPTGPDTQYF. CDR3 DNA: TGTGCCAGCAGCCTGGGCCCCACCGGGCCAGATACGCAGTATTTT.

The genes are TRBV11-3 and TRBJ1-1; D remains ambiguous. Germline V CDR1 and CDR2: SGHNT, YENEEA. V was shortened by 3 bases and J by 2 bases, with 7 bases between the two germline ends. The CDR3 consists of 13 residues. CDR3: CASSFQANTEAFF. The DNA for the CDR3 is TGTGCCAGCAGCTTTCAGGCCAACACTGAAGCTTTCTTT.

CDR3 DNA sequence: TGTGCCAGCACCCCACGACGAGGGCCGGGGGACGAGCAGTACTTC. This sequence encodes CASTPRRGPGDEQYF. The chain couples TRBV12-3 or TRBV12-4 to TRBJ2-7; maybe TRBD2 (6 bases). The V end lost 7 bases, the J end lost 5 bases, and 21 bases lay between the germline ends. The CDR3 spans 15 residues.

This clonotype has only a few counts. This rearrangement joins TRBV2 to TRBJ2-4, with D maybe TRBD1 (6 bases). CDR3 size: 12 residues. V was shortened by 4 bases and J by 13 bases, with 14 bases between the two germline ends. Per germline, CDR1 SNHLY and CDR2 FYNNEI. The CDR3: CASSAHRVPQYF. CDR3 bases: TGTGCCAGCAGTGCCCACAGGGTGCCCCAGTACTTC.

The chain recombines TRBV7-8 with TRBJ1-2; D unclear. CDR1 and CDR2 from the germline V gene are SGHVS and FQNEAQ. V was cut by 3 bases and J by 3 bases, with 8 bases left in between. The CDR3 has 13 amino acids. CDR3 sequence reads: CASSFTRDYGYTF. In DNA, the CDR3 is TGTGCCAGCAGCTTCACTCGGGACTATGGCTACACCTTC. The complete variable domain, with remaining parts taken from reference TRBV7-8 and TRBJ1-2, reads GAGVSQSPRYKVAKRGQDVALRCDPISGHVSLFWYQQALGQGPEFLTYFQNEAQLDKSGLPSDRFFAERPEGSVSTLKIQRTQQEDSAVYLCASSFTRDYGYTFGSGTRLTVV.

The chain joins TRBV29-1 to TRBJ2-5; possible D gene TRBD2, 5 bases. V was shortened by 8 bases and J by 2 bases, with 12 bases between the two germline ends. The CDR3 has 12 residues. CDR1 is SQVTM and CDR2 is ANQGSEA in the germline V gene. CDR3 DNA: TGCAGCCAAGGGAGCCCTCAAGAGACCCAGTACTTC. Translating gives CSQGSPQETQYF.

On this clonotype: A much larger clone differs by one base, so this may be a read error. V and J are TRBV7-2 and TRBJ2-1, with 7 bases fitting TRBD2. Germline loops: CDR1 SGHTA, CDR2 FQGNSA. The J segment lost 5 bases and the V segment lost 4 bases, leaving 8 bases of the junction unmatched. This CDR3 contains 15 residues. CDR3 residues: CASSSAGTTDNEQFF. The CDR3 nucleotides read TGTGCCAGCAGCTCAGCCGGGACTACCGACAATGAGCAGTTCTTC.